Below, 26 T cell receptor beta chains from the same sample are listed, as sequenced in a study of radiation and T cells in renal cell carcinoma. The time point: baseline pretreatment blood. Treatment specified: 15 Gy SBRT to primary tumor, nephrectomy 4 weeks later. The data were produced by immunoSEQ multiplex PCR, yet TCRdb's version contains in-frame clones alone and is incomplete. The sample records 130,000 to 150,000 clones, around nine tenths being singletons. The sequencing here drew on blood, taken from a patient whose treatment included radiotherapy and nephrectomy. The receptors were gathered from a woman between 50 and 59 years old with renal cell carcinoma.

V and J are TRBV19 and TRBJ1-1; D perhaps matches TRBD1 (6 bases). V was pared by 3 bases and J by 1 base, with 21 bases between. Germline lookup yields CDR1 LNHDA and CDR2 SQIVND (reference sequence). The CDR3 is 18 residues long. The CDR3 here is CASSIGAGAAAGNTEAFF. The CDR3, as DNA: TGTGCCAGTAGTATCGGGGCGGGGGCGGCAGCGGGGAACACTGAAGCTTTCTTT.

The chain combines TRBV29-1 with TRBJ1-1, with D hard to call. Germline V lookup: CDR1 SQVTM, CDR2 ANQGSEA. With 4 bases removed from V and 0 bases from J, the gap between germline ends came to 12 bases. CDR3 length equals 14 residues. DNA for the CDR3: TGCAGCGTTGTTAGGACCCGGATGAACACTGAAGCTTTCTTT. It is translated as CSVVRTRMNTEAFF. Based on the CDR3 plus reference TRBV29-1 and TRBJ1-1, the full variable domain is SAVISQKPSRDICQRGTSLTIQCQVDSQVTMMFWYRQQPGQSLTLIATANQGSEATYESGFVIDKFPISRPNLTFSTLTVSNMSPEDSSIYLCSVVRTRMNTEAFFGQGTRLTVV.

The chain carries TRBV7-9 and TRBJ1-2; D may be TRBD1 (6 bases). The CDR3 sequence is 15 residues long. In germline, CDR1 is SEHNR, CDR2 FQNEAQ (reference sequence). With 5 bases removed from V and 0 bases from J, the gap between germline ends came to 13 bases. The CDR3 region is CASSLPTGANYGYTF. The CDR3 region has the DNA TGTGCCAGCAGCCTACCGACAGGTGCTAACTATGGCTACACCTTC.

This rearrangement joins TRBV7-2 to TRBJ2-7; 7 nucleotides line up with TRBD2. Germline V gene lookup returns CDR1 SGHTA and CDR2 FQGNSA. Losses at the gene ends were 5 bases for V and 5 bases for J; bases not matched to a gene: 3. The CDR3 contains 12 residues. CDR3: CASSRSGDEQYF. The CDR3 nucleotides are TGTGCCAGCAGCCGGAGCGGGGACGAGCAGTACTTC.

This chain joins TRBV6-1 and TRBJ2-7; TRBD1 might be the D (5 bases). This CDR3 is built from 16 residues. Germline V gives CDR1 MNHNS, CDR2 SASEGT. The germline V and J ends were trimmed by 1 base and 0 bases, with 13 bases remaining between them. The CDR3 DNA reads as TGTGCCAGCAGTGAAGGGCCCCAGGGCTTCTCCTACGAGCAGTACTTC. It is translated as CASSEGPQGFSYEQYF.

The V and J genes are TRBV7-2 and TRBJ2-2; 12 positions match TRBD2. V shed 5 bases and J 8 bases; nucleotides not matched to a gene: 6. The V gene's germline CDR1 is SGHTA and CDR2 FQGNSA. This CDR3 has 15 amino acids. The CDR3 reads CASSPRTSGMGELFF. DNA for the CDR3: TGTGCCAGCAGCCCACGGACTAGCGGGATGGGGGAGCTGTTTTTT.

The V and J genes are TRBV5-1 and TRBJ2-3; possibly TRBD1 or TRBD2 for D (5 bases each). Germline CDR1 SGHRS, CDR2 YFSETQ. The CDR3 runs 16 residues. Trimming left V 7 bases short and J 6 bases short, with 24 bases between. The CDR3 sequence: CASRHPGAGLRDTQYF. CDR3 sequence (DNA): TGCGCCAGCCGTCATCCCGGGGCAGGTCTTAGGGATACGCAGTATTTT.

The CDR3 nucleotides are TGCTCCGTGAGCCCAGAGATGATGAACACTGAAGCTTTCTTT. It is translated as CSVSPEMMNTEAFF. The rearrangement joins TRBV29-1 to TRBJ1-1; no reliable D call. This CDR3 has 14 residues. The germline V gene has CDR1 SQVTM and CDR2 ANQGSEA.

The V and J genes are TRBV19 and TRBJ1-2; TRBD1 might be the D (5 bases). V gave up 1 base and J gave up 3 bases, with 12 bases separating them. The length of the CDR3 is 15 residues. Germline CDR1 reads LNHDA; CDR2 reads SQIVND (reference sequence). The CDR3 sequence: CASSIAQGSHYGYTF. The CDR3 DNA follows: TGTGCCAGTAGTATAGCCCAGGGTTCGCACTATGGCTACACCTTC.

V usage is TRBV4-1 and J usage is TRBJ2-7; the match to TRBD2 covers 10 bases. V lost 3 bases, J lost 4 bases, and 6 bases stayed unmatched. This CDR3 has 15 residues. Germline V gives CDR1 MGHRA, CDR2 YSYEKL. CDR3 nucleotides: TGCGCCAGCAGCCAGATAGCGGGGGGAAGGTACGAGCAGTACTTC. Translating it yields CASSQIAGGRYEQYF.

The chain combines TRBV30 with TRBJ1-1, with D perhaps matching TRBD1 (6 bases). Germline lookup yields CDR1 GTSNPN and CDR2 SVGIG (reference sequence). There are 14 residues in the CDR3. V lost 0 bases and J lost 4, with 12 bases in between. This CDR3 is CAWSVRRGGTEAFF. DNA for the CDR3: TGTGCCTGGAGTGTACGTAGGGGGGGCACTGAAGCTTTCTTT.

The V and J genes are TRBV9 and TRBJ2-2; 9 nucleotides line up with TRBD2. This CDR3 comprises 16 residues. CDR1 and CDR2 from the germline V gene are SGDLS and YYNGEE. V was pared by 0 bases and J by 7 bases, with 7 bases of the junction left unmatched. The CDR3 coding sequence is TGTGCCAGCAGCGTAGCTGGCGGGGGGGCTGTCGGGGAGCTGTTTTTT. It encodes CASSVAGGGAVGELFF.

The genes are TRBV28 and TRBJ1-1, with D unclear. CDR1 MDHEN and CDR2 SYDVKM come from the germline V gene. Trimming removed 4 bases from V and 1 base from J, with 13 bases in between. The CDR3 runs 15 residues. The DNA of the CDR3 is TGTGCCAGCAGTTCCCTCCCGCCCTCGAACACTGAAGCTTTCTTT. Its translation is CASSSLPPSNTEAFF.

J is TRBJ2-3 and V is TRBV4-1, with TRBD2 identical over 8 bases. The germline V gene has CDR1 MGHRA and CDR2 YSYEKL. The V and J ends lost 4 bases and 3 bases, in that order; junction bases with no gene match: 6. The CDR3 spans 15 residues. CDR3 in DNA: TGCGCCAGCAGCCCGAACGGGGGGGGTACAGATACGCAGTATTTT. This encodes CASSPNGGGTDTQYF.

V gene TRBV6-5 combines with J gene TRBJ1-2; no firm D call. From germline, CDR1 is MNHEY and CDR2 SVGAGI. Trimming stripped 5 bases from V and 7 bases from J, with 11 bases between. The CDR3 is 12 residues long. The CDR3 loop reads CASSPSGLGYTF. The CDR3 region has the DNA TGTGCCAGCAGTCCCTCCGGGCTTGGCTACACCTTC.

This clone was detected once. This sample also contains other DNA sequences that code for the same CDR3. The V gene is TRBV5-1, the J gene TRBJ2-5; 9 positions match TRBD1. Germline CDR1 is SGHRS and CDR2 is YFSETQ. The CDR3 runs to 14 residues. Trimming took 4 bases from V and 5 from J; bases not matched to a gene: 6. As DNA, the CDR3 is TGCGCCAGCAGCGGGGGACAGGGAGGTGAGACCCAGTACTTC. It specifies CASSGGQGGETQYF.

The chain carries TRBV4-2 and TRBJ1-3; no definite D call. V was cut by 4 bases and J by 4 bases, with 11 bases left in between. The CDR3 totals 14 residues. Germline V gene sequence: CDR1 LGHNA, CDR2 YNFKEQ. The CDR3 DNA sequence: TGTGCCAGCAGCCGCGCGATACAAGGAAACACCATATATTTT. Its translation is CASSRAIQGNTIYF.

V is TRBV7-3 and J is TRBJ1-2; 12 bases match TRBD1. Germline lookup yields CDR1 SGHTA and CDR2 FQGTGA. The CDR3 covers 16 residues. J was trimmed by 5 bases and V by 3 bases; bases with no gene match: 7. The CDR3 spells CASSLGTGGAGYGYTF. As DNA, the CDR3 is TGTGCCAGCAGCTTGGGGACAGGGGGCGCGGGGTATGGCTACACCTTC.

The V call is TRBV5-1, the J call TRBJ2-1; 12 positions agree with TRBD2. The V and J ends lost 4 bases and 5 bases, in that order; junction bases with no gene match: 7. CDR1 SGHRS and CDR2 YFSETQ come from the germline V gene. There are 16 residues in the CDR3. The CDR3 sequence: CASSIRLAGAHNEQFF. DNA for the CDR3: TGCGCCAGCAGCATCCGACTAGCGGGGGCACACAATGAGCAGTTCTTC. The full variable domain, rest sourced from reference TRBV5-1 and TRBJ2-1, is KAGVTQTPRYLIKTRGQQVTLSCSPISGHRSVSWYQQTPGQGLQFLFEYFSETQRNKGNFPGRFSGRQFSNSRSEMNVSTLELGDSALYLCASSIRLAGAHNEQFFGPGTRLTVL.

J is TRBJ2-1 and V is TRBV9, with 14 bases identical to TRBD2. Germline V gene data show CDR1 as SGDLS and CDR2 as YYNGEE. The trim removed 4 bases at V and 3 bases at J, leaving 6 bases unmatched. The CDR3 runs 17 residues. The chain's CDR3 is CASSPLGTSGGYNEQFF. The CDR3 nucleotides read TGTGCCAGCAGCCCCCTCGGGACTAGCGGGGGCTACAATGAGCAGTTCTTC.

The genes are TRBV6-6 and TRBJ1-2; 7 bases align to TRBD1. Germline trimming cut 7 bases from V and 4 bases from J; bases unmatched to any gene: 12. The CDR3 totals 15 residues. Germline V lookup: CDR1 MNHNY, CDR2 SVGAGI (reference sequence). The CDR3 coding sequence is TGTGCCAGCACTTCCCAGGGGGGGGCCCGCTATGGCTACACCTTC. Translating gives CASTSQGGARYGYTF.

The chain has TRBV10-3 and TRBJ1-1; D is unresolved. Germline-derived CDR1 and CDR2 are ENHRY and SYGVKD. V lost 4 bases to trimming and J lost 3 bases, with 9 bases between them. CDR3 length: 13 residues. The CDR3 DNA sequence: TGTGCCATCAGTGCAGAGGGCTACACTGAAGCTTTCTTT. It specifies CAISAEGYTEAFF.

This clone was observed a single time. The chain recombines TRBV9 with TRBJ2-3, with TRBD1 as a possible D gene (5 bases). CDR3 size: 14 residues. Germline CDR1 SGDLS, CDR2 YYNGEE. Between the trimmed V and J ends, which lost 7 bases and 0 bases, there was a span of 12 bases. For the CDR3, the DNA is TGTGCCAGCCAGGGTCAGTTTAGCACAGATACGCAGTATTTT. This sequence encodes CASQGQFSTDTQYF.

In this sample, this clone turned up once. Sequence at one end of the junction differs from germline and may be a read error. The chain is built from TRBV7-7 and TRBJ2-5, with TRBD2 matching over 7 bases. This CDR3 contains 16 residues. Germline CDR1 reads SSHAT; CDR2 reads FNYEAQ (reference sequence). CDR3 nucleotide sequence: TGTGCTAGCAGCCCCGGGGGAGGGGTTACGTCGGAGACCCAGTACTTC. Translation: CASSPGGGVTSETQYF.

This chain uses TRBV29-1 with TRBJ2-1; 8 bases are a match to TRBD1. Per germline, CDR1 SQVTM and CDR2 ANQGSEA. The CDR3 covers 11 residues. V trimming: 6 bases; J trimming: 9 bases; junction bases outside the gene matches: 4. The CDR3 coding sequence is TGCAGCGTAGCAGGGGGCGCTGAGCAGTTCTTC. Translated: CSVAGGAEQFF.

DNA for the CDR3: TGTGCCAGTAGCTATCAACAGGGTACTGAAGCTTTCTTT. This translates into CASSYQQGTEAFF. This chain connects TRBV19 to TRBJ1-1; D is perhaps TRBD1 (6 bases). Trimming removed 6 bases from V and 5 bases from J, with 13 bases in between. CDR3 length: 13 amino acids. CDR1 is LNHDA, CDR2 SQIVND, per germline (reference sequence).